The 2 T cell receptor beta chains presented below share a single source sample, sequenced in a study of T cell clonality in common variable immunodeficiency. Produced via immunoSEQ multiplex PCR; TCRdb's table is partial and in-frame only. Altogether about 52,000 clones were found in the sample, and no singletons occur. Sequenced sample: peripheral blood mononuclear cells. Every receptor here comes from a person aged 18 to 75 in good health.

This clone has ten or more counts. The DNA ends 3 residues before the CDR3 does, and the rest of the CDR3 is filled in from the germline J gene. This chain connects TRBV7-2 to TRBJ2-7; 8 bases align to TRBD1. Trimming cost V 5 bases and J 4 bases; bases outside gene matches: 4. CDR3 length: 13 residues. CDR1 is SGHTA, CDR2 FQGNSA, per germline. CDR3 in amino acids: CASSPGQGYEQYF. The CDR3 DNA, read in part, is TGTGCCAGCAGCCCCGGACAGGGATACGAG.

There are many counts of this clone. The CDR3 goes on 3 residues after the read ends, and that part is filled in from the germline J gene. The chain has TRBV18 and TRBJ2-1; 7 positions match TRBD1. Germline-derived CDR1 and CDR2 are KGHSH and LQKENI. CDR3 length: 12 amino acids. Unmatched junction bases numbered 4, after V lost 5 bases and J lost 9 bases. The sequenced part of the CDR3 DNA is TGTGCCAGCTCAACAACAGGGGTTGAG. Protein: CASSTTGVE. The whole CDR3 is CASSTTGVEQFF. Using reference TRBV18 and TRBJ2-1 for the parts outside the CDR3, the full variable domain is NAGVMQNPRHLVRRRGQEARLRCSPMKGHSHVYWYRQLPEEGLKFMVYLQKENIIDESGMPKERFSAEFPKEGPSILRIQQVVRGDSAAYFCASSTTGVEQFFGPGTRLTVL.